The entry below describes one T cell receptor beta chain. In the original processing: Estimation of nucleated cell counts relied on the amplification of reference gene primers. Clones were sequenced by immunoSEQ multiplex PCR, and TCRdb holds only the in-frame ones, with some missing. That table gives V, J and clone size, and the DNA gave D and trimming. The sample holds about 300,000 clones, approximately 85% seen once. The data originate from a study of blood T cell repertoires in COVID-19. Across the study: Italy, Spain and the United States were the sources of the convalescent and acute COVID-19 samples. In each case, the material was cDNA or gDNA derived from T cells, B-cell-depleted T cells, or PBMCs.

Deletions cut 0 bases from V and 0 bases from J, with 6 bases between. CDR1 is MNHEY, CDR2 SVGAGI, per germline. The CDR3 totals 15 residues. Sequenced material: peripheral blood. This receptor was identified in a human donor in a cohort sampled during active COVID-19. The chain has TRBV6-5 and TRBJ2-4; D remains ambiguous. The CDR3: CASSYSQLAKNIQYF. As DNA, the CDR3 is TGTGCCAGCAGTTACTCGCAGTTAGCCAAAAACATTCAGTACTTC.